This T cell receptor (beta chain) appears in the sequencing data of a study of T cell responses to AZD1222 COVID-19 vaccine. Study-level findings and limits: Only a handful of AZD1222 recipients, five to seven in all, had baseline seropositivity.

Germline-derived CDR1 and CDR2 are SGHVS and FNYEAQ. V was shortened by 5 bases and J by 7 bases, with 12 bases between the two germline ends. CDR3 length: 13 residues. Worth noting for this clone: Its antigen is unknown.

The assay was immunoSEQ multiplex PCR, and TCRdb's table has in-frame clones only and misses some. The sample has 150,000 to 200,000 clones; around 92% are singletons. Here the sequenced sample was peripheral blood, taken on day 0 of AZD1222 vaccination. The source is an adult in good health. The genes are TRBV7-6 and TRBJ2-1; D may be TRBD2 (5 bases). The CDR3 DNA sequence: TGTGCCAGCAGCCCGGGATTGAGAAATGAGCAGTTCTTC. Its translation is CASSPGLRNEQFF.